Each of the 8 T cell receptor beta chains below was sequenced from the same sample in a study of blood T cell repertoires in COVID-19. The protocol was immunoSEQ multiplex PCR, while the TCRdb copy is restricted to in-frame clones and leaves out a portion. The sample lists 160,000 or so clones, over 90% occurring once. The specimen was peripheral blood. The receptors were sampled from a woman between 55 and 75 years old with COVID-19, enrolled during active disease.

The chain joins TRBV7-6 to TRBJ2-1; 9 bases fit TRBD2. The V gene's germline CDR1 is SGHVS and CDR2 FNYEAQ. With V trimmed by 0 bases and J by 9 bases, 9 bases remained unmatched. This CDR3 is 16 amino acids long. The CDR3 sequence: CASSLAGLARGGEQFF. The DNA of the CDR3 is TGTGCCAGCAGCTTAGCGGGACTAGCTCGAGGGGGTGAGCAGTTCTTC.

V and J are TRBV24-1 and TRBJ2-5; 7 bases align to TRBD1. Germline V CDR1 and CDR2: KGHDR, SFDVKD. V gave up 2 bases and J gave up 4 bases; unmatched junction bases: 3. This CDR3 is 14 amino acids long. The CDR3 sequence: CATSDSRQGETQYF. Here the CDR3 DNA reads TGTGCCACCAGTGATTCCCGACAGGGAGAGACCCAGTACTTC.

The rearrangement joins TRBV5-1 to TRBJ2-7; 12 bases match TRBD1. CDR3 length: 16 amino acids. CDR1 is SGHRS and CDR2 is YFSETQ in the germline V gene. The J segment lost 3 bases and the V segment lost 0 bases, leaving 4 bases of the junction unmatched. The CDR3, as DNA: TGCGCCAGCAGCTTGGGTGGGACAGGGGGCAACTACGAGCAGTACTTC. This gives the protein CASSLGGTGGNYEQYF. The variable domain in full, completed from reference TRBV5-1 and TRBJ2-7, reads KAGVTQTPRYLIKTRGQQVTLSCSPISGHRSVSWYQQTPGQGLQFLFEYFSETQRNKGNFPGRFSGRQFSNSRSEMNVSTLELGDSALYLCASSLGGTGGNYEQYFGPGTRLTVT.

The CDR3: CASSPPQETNYGYTF. The CDR3 region has the DNA TGTGCCAGCAGCCCACCCCAGGAAACTAACTATGGCTACACCTTC. The genes are TRBV6-2 or TRBV6-3 and TRBJ1-2, with D uncertain. Per germline, CDR1 MNHEY and CDR2 SVGEGT. The CDR3 consists of 15 residues. V was shortened by 6 bases and J by 0 bases, with 14 bases between the two germline ends.

V usage is TRBV19 and J usage is TRBJ1-5; D remains ambiguous. The germline V and J ends were trimmed by 5 bases and 0 bases, with 17 bases remaining between them. The CDR3 covers 17 residues. Germline V gene lookup returns CDR1 LNHDA and CDR2 SQIVND (reference sequence). For the CDR3, the DNA is TGTGCCAGTAGTCTTTCAGATTCCATTTATAGCAATCAGCCCCAGCATTTT. Translation: CASSLSDSIYSNQPQHF.

The chain employs TRBV5-1 and TRBJ1-2, with 9 nucleotides matching TRBD1. J lost 7 bases, V lost 4 bases, and 11 bases had no gene match. The CDR3 extends over 15 amino acids. Per germline, CDR1 SGHRS and CDR2 YFSETQ. CDR3 region: CASSLYSQGAVGYTF. CDR3 bases: TGCGCCAGCAGCCTCTACTCACAGGGGGCGGTTGGCTACACCTTC.

This clone was counted once. The J gene is TRBJ1-5, the V gene TRBV30; D gene uncertain. This CDR3 spans 16 amino acids. Germline lookup yields CDR1 GTSNPN and CDR2 SVGIG (reference sequence). The V end was cut by 2 bases, the J end by 6 bases, with 20 bases between. Here the CDR3 DNA reads TGTGCCTGGAGTACGAGAAGTGCTAACGCCGGTCAGCCCCAGCATTTT. Protein product: CAWSTRSANAGQPQHF.

This clone was picked up a small number of times. This chain links TRBV7-2 with TRBJ2-2; 15 bases map to TRBD2. This CDR3 has 19 amino acids. CDR1 is SGHTA and CDR2 is FQGNSA in the germline V gene. V shed 5 bases, J shed 1 base, and the junction held 8 bases outside the gene matches. CDR3 residues: CASSGTSGGKIMNTGELFF. CDR3 in DNA: TGTGCCAGCAGCGGGACTAGCGGGGGGAAGATAATGAACACCGGGGAGCTGTTTTTT.